This TCR beta chain was recorded in a study of blood T cell repertoires in COVID-19. Whole-study context: The samples span acute and convalescent COVID-19 from the United States, Italy and Spain. From T cells, B-cell-depleted T cells, or PBMCs came the material, which was cDNA or gDNA.

CDR3 length: 13 residues. The germline V gene has CDR1 SNHLY and CDR2 FYNNEI. Trimming shortened V by 4 bases and J by 6 bases, and 13 bases separated the two germline ends. Source study methods: Cell counts per sample came from amplifying reference gene primers. The repertoire was sequenced with immunoSEQ multiplex PCR; TCRdb's copy has only in-frame clones and lacks some. Clone size and V and J calls were adopted from that table, with D and trimming inferred from the DNA. The sample carries 150,000 to 200,000 clones, roughly 75% recorded once. The chain employs TRBV2 and TRBJ2-7; D is perhaps TRBD2 (5 bases). The sample taken for sequencing was peripheral blood. The clonotype was recovered from a man in his 70s with active or convalescent COVID-19. The CDR3 DNA is TGTGCCAGCAGTGCGAGGACTTTTCCCGAGCAGTACTTC. Its translation is CASSARTFPEQYF.